This record covers a single T cell receptor beta chain. V shed 4 bases, J shed 0 bases, and the junction held 10 bases outside the gene matches. This CDR3 is built from 17 residues. Germline V CDR1 and CDR2: SGHVS, FNYEAQ. Treatment meaning: 15 to 20 received Ad26.COV2.S at low or high dose, single or two shots; 5 received placebo; per-sample allocation not given. Sampling was performed 63 days after the first vaccine or placebo injection. The data were produced by immunoSEQ multiplex PCR, yet TCRdb's version contains in-frame clones alone and is incomplete. The sample lists about 480,000 clones, 87% seen once, with around 13% in the top ten. This sample was taken from a study of Ad26.COV2.S vaccination and SARS-CoV-2 variants.

The sequence was obtained from a person aged 18-65 years who received the Ad26.COV2.S COVID-19 vaccine or a placebo. The specimen comprised peripheral blood, sampled in a trial of Ad26.COV2.S vaccine versus placebo. This rearrangement joins TRBV7-6 to TRBJ2-3; TRBD2 matches at 7 bases. CDR3 residues: CASSSGVVGRSTDTQYF. CDR3 coding DNA: TGTGCCAGCAGCTCGGGAGTGGTCGGGAGGAGCACAGATACGCAGTATTTT.